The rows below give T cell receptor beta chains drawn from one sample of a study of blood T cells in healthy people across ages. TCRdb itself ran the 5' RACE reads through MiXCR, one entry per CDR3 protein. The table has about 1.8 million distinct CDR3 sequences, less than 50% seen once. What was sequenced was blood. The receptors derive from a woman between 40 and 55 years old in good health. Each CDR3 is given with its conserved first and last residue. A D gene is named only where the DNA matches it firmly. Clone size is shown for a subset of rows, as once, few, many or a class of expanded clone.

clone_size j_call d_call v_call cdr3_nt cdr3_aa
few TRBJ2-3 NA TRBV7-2 TGTGCCAGCAGCTTAGACGGGGTTTACACAGATACGCAGTATTTT CASSLDGVYTDTQYF
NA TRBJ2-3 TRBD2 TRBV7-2 TGTGCCAGCAGCTTATTCCTCGGGACTAGCGGGGGGGCCACAGATACGCAGTATTTT CASSLFLGTSGGATDTQYF
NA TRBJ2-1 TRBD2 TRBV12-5 TGTGCTAGTGGTTCGGCTCTGACTAGCGGGGACCCCTACAATGAGCAGTTCTTC CASGSALTSGDPYNEQFF
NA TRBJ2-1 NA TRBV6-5 TGTGCCAGCAGTCTTAGGGGAACGGGTGAGCAGTTCTTC CASSLRGTGEQFF
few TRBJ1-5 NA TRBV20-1 TGCAGTGCCGAAGGGGACTATTCATATCAGCCCCAGCATTTT CSAEGDYSYQPQHF
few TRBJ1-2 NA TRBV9 TGTGCCAGCACCAGCCAGGGGCAATTCTATGGCTACACCTTC CASTSQGQFYGYTF
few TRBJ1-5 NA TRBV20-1 TGCAGTGCTAGCGGACACTATAGCAATCAGCCCCAGCATTTT CSASGHYSNQPQHF
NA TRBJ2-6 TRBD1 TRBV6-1 TGTGCCAGCAGTACGACCGGGACAGGGGTTGCTGGGGCCAACGTCCTGACTTTC CASSTTGTGVAGANVLTF
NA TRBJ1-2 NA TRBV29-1 TGCAGCGTTGAGGGTGGGGGTAACTATGGCTACACCTTC CSVEGGGNYGYTF
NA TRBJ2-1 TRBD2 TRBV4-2 TGTGCCAGCAGCCAAGAGTTGGTAGCGGGGGGCCTCTCCTACAATGAGCAGTTCTTC CASSQELVAGGLSYNEQFF
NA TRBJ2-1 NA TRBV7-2 TGTGCCAGCAGCCCGGGGGCCCCCGGGACAACGCAGTTCTTC CASSPGAPGTTQFF
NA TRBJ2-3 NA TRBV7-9 TGTGCCAGCAGCCACCCCCGGGACGCAATTTACACAGATACGCAGTATTTT CASSHPRDAIYTDTQYF
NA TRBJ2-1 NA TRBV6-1 TGTGCCAGCAGAGTGAGAGTTACTTACAATGAGCAGTTCTTC CASRVRVTYNEQFF
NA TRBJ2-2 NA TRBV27 TGTGCCAGCAGCCCCCCGGGCAGGGCAGCCACCGGGGAGCTGTTTTTT CASSPPGRAATGELFF
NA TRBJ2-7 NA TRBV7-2 TGTGCCAGCAGCCCCTGGGACGGTAGCTCCTACGAGCAGTACTTC CASSPWDGSSYEQYF
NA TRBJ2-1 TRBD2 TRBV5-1 TGCGCCAGCAGCTTGGCCGGACTAGTAGCCAATGAGCAGTTCTTC CASSLAGLVANEQFF
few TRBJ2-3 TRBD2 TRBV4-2 TGTGCCAGCAGCCTAACCGCGACTAGCGGGGGCACAGATACGCAGTATTTT CASSLTATSGGTDTQYF
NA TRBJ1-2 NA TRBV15 TGTGCCACCAGCAGAGATCGGGTAATTGCTAACTATGGCTACACCTTC CATSRDRVIANYGYTF
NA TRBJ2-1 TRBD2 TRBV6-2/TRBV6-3 TGTGCCAGCAGTTACGTTAGCGGGGGGGTTGGGACAAATGAGCAGTTCTTC CASSYVSGGVGTNEQFF
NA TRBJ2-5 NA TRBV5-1 TGCGTCAGCAGCCCCCATGGCCTGGAGGGGGAGACCCAGTACTTC CVSSPHGLEGETQYF
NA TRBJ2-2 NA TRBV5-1 TGCGCCAGCAGTAGGGCACAGGCATGGGAGCTGTTTTTT CASSRAQAWELFF
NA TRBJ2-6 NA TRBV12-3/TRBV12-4 TGTGCCAGCAGTTTTCGGCTACTAAGCTCTGGGGCCAACGTCCTGACTTTC CASSFRLLSSGANVLTF
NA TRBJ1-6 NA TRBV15 TGTGCCACCAGCAGAGAAATGGGTAGTAATTCACCCCTCCACTTT CATSREMGSNSPLHF
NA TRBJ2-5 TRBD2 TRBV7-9 TGTGCCAGCAGCCCCGCCGGGAGCGGGGATATGGAGACCCAGTACTTC CASSPAGSGDMETQYF
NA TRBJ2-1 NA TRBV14 TGTGCCAGCAGCCAAGGTCAGGGGATGGCGTACAACAATGAGCAGTTCTTC CASSQGQGMAYNNEQFF
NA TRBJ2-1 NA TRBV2 TGTGCCAGCAGTGGAATTAGTGGGAATGAGCAGTTCTTC CASSGISGNEQFF
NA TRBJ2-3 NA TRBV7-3 TGTGCCAGCAGCTTAACCGGGGGTGGACAGGGCACAGATACGCAGTATTTT CASSLTGGGQGTDTQYF
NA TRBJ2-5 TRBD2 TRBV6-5 TGTGCCAGCAGCAGTATCACGGGGGGTCAAGAGACCCAGTACTTC CASSSITGGQETQYF
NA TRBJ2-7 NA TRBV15 TGTGCCACCAGCGTAGGACACACCGCAGGGGACGAGCAGTACTTC CATSVGHTAGDEQYF
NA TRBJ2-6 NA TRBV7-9 TGTGCCAGCAGCTTAGGGAGGACAGCCTCTGGGGCCAACGTCCTGACTTTC CASSLGRTASGANVLTF
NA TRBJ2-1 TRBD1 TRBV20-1 TGCAGTGCTAGAGACAACGGACAGGGGGGTTACAATGAGCAGTTCTTC CSARDNGQGGYNEQFF
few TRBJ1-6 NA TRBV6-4 TGTGCCAGCAGTGTTCCGCAGGGACGATCACCCCTCCACTTT CASSVPQGRSPLHF
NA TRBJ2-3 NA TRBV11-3 TGTGCCAGCAGCCCCGACTCCGATGCGCAGTATTTT CASSPDSDAQYF
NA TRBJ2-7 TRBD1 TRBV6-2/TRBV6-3 TGTGCCAGCAGTTCTCGGACAGGACAAGTTGCCAGAAGCTCCTACGAGCAGTACTTC CASSSRTGQVARSSYEQYF
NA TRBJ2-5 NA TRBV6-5 TGTGCCTGCCAACACGAAGGCTCAAGGGCAGGAGAGACCCAGTACTTC CACQHEGSRAGETQYF